These 20 T cell receptor beta chains share one sample of origin, sequenced in a study of cytomegalovirus exposure and HLA in healthy donors. In the PCR, 60 Vbeta and 13 Jbeta primers were used. Repertoires were generated with immunoSEQ multiplex PCR, while TCRdb's copy carries only in-frame clones and drops some. The table records about 37,000 clones, roughly four fifths of them present only once. Sequencing was done on a sample of PBMCs. The receptors were gathered from a woman aged 40 to 50 in good health and CMV-seronegative.

This sequence joins TRBV6-5 and TRBJ2-3; 7 nucleotides match TRBD1. Germline CDR1 and CDR2: MNHEY and SVGAGI. V gave up 5 bases and J gave up 8 bases; unmatched junction bases: 7. This CDR3 region has 13 residues. CDR3 nucleotides: TGTGCCAGCAGTCCGGACAGGATAGGTACGCAGTATTTT. Protein: CASSPDRIGTQYF.

The rearrangement joins TRBV29-1 to TRBJ1-1; D is perhaps TRBD1 (6 bases). The CDR3 runs 17 residues. V was trimmed by 6 bases and J by 0 bases, leaving 23 bases between them. Germline V gives CDR1 SQVTM, CDR2 ANQGSEA. CDR3 DNA: TGCAGCGTCCAATTTACCCCGGGACAAGCTATGAACACTGAAGCTTTCTTT. As protein: CSVQFTPGQAMNTEAFF.

V usage is TRBV19 and J usage is TRBJ2-5; D is possibly TRBD2 (5 bases). The V gene's germline CDR1 is LNHDA and CDR2 SQIVND (reference sequence). V shed 7 bases and J shed 4 bases, with 13 bases lying between them. This CDR3 is built from 13 residues. CDR3 sequence: CASNRGRGETQYF. As DNA, the CDR3 is TGTGCCAGTAACCGAGGGCGCGGAGAGACCCAGTACTTC.

The V gene is TRBV4-3, the J gene TRBJ2-5; D not resolved. CDR1 is LGHNA, CDR2 YSLEER, per germline. With 1 base removed from V and 6 bases from J, the gap between germline ends came to 6 bases. This CDR3 is built from 12 residues. The CDR3 DNA is TGCGCCAGCAGCCAAGTTGGGCAGACCCAGTACTTC. It codes for CASSQVGQTQYF.

The rearrangement links TRBV5-1 to TRBJ1-1; 12 nucleotides match TRBD1. Germline CDR1 and CDR2: SGHRS and YFSETQ. Trimming removed 0 bases from V and 5 bases from J; junction bases left unmatched: 5. This CDR3 contains 16 residues. CDR3 coding DNA: TGCGCCAGCAGCTTGGCCGGGACAGGGGGCGATACTGAAGCTTTCTTT. As protein: CASSLAGTGGDTEAFF.

The V and J genes are TRBV6-1 and TRBJ1-1, with D maybe TRBD1 (6 bases). The germline gives CDR1 MNHNS, CDR2 SASEGT. This CDR3 is built from 14 residues. The V gene lost 3 bases and the J gene lost 1 base, with 9 bases spanning the gap. As DNA, the CDR3 is TGTGCCAGCAGTGAGGGACACCCGAACACTGAAGCTTTCTTT. Its protein is CASSEGHPNTEAFF.

J is TRBJ2-7 and V is TRBV1; TRBD2 is the table's D call and was not checked against the DNA. TRBV1 is marked as a pseudogene. CDR3 size: 14 residues. This CDR3 reads CTSTGVDKGGEQYV. The CDR3 DNA sequence: TGCACCAGCACCGGAGTGGATAAAGGTGGGGAGCAGTACGTC.

This clone was counted a few times. V is TRBV28 and J is TRBJ1-6; D might be TRBD1 (5 bases). The CDR3 loop spans 15 amino acids. Trimming took 3 bases from V and 4 from J, leaving 10 bases between them. The germline V gene has CDR1 MDHEN and CDR2 SYDVKM. Written as DNA, the CDR3 is TGTGCCAGCAGTTTTCGGGGGGTTTATAATTCACCCCTCCACTTT. It yields the protein CASSFRGVYNSPLHF.

The chain combines TRBV6-5 with TRBJ1-2, with D unclear. Trimming pared 0 bases from V and 2 bases from J, leaving 10 bases between. Germline CDR1 is MNHEY and CDR2 is SVGAGI. This CDR3 comprises 15 residues. The CDR3: CASSYSGAGNYGYTF. In nucleotides, the CDR3 is TGTGCCAGCAGTTACTCAGGTGCCGGGAACTATGGCTACACCTTC.

V and J are TRBV5-6 and TRBJ1-6; TRBD1 aligns across 8 bases. Looked up from germline, CDR1 is SGHDT and CDR2 is YYEEEE. The J segment lost 10 bases and the V segment lost 0 bases, leaving 6 bases of the junction unmatched. CDR3 length: 15 amino acids. The CDR3: CASSLGQGLESPLHF. Here the CDR3 DNA reads TGTGCCAGCAGCTTGGGACAGGGGCTTGAATCACCCCTCCACTTT.

The V gene is TRBV29-1, the J gene TRBJ1-1; D remains unclear. The ends were cut back, 3 bases at V and 0 bases at J, with 14 bases in the middle. The CDR3 contains 15 residues. Germline-derived CDR1 and CDR2 are SQVTM and ANQGSEA. CDR3 nucleotides: TGCAGCGTTGAGAGTTTCCCCTCAATGAACACTGAAGCTTTCTTT. The encoded protein is CSVESFPSMNTEAFF.

This sequence joins TRBV9 and TRBJ1-2; D uncertain. Germline CDR1 SGDLS, CDR2 YYNGEE. The CDR3 is 13 amino acids. V shed 0 bases and J shed 7 bases, with 10 bases lying between them. As DNA, the CDR3 is TGTGCCAGCAGCGTAGGGAGGGCGGGTGGCTACACCTTC. As protein: CASSVGRAGGYTF.

This sequence joins TRBV7-9 and TRBJ2-7; D is unclear. Germline CDR1 reads SEHNR; CDR2 reads FQNEAQ (reference sequence). This CDR3 region has 12 residues. V dropped 1 base and J dropped 8 bases, with 9 bases sitting between them. CDR3 nucleotide sequence: TGTGCCAGCAGCTTAGTGGCAGACAAGCAGTACGTC. Its translation: CASSLVADKQYV.

The gene calls are TRBV6-1 and TRBJ1-1; tentative D call: TRBD1 (5 bases). The CDR3 is made up of 14 amino acids. V lost 5 bases to trimming and J lost 3 bases, with 13 bases between them. Germline V gene data show CDR1 as MNHNS and CDR2 as SASEGT. The CDR3 nucleotides read TGTGCCAGCAGTTCACCTTGGGGGGACACTGAAGCTTTCTTT. Its protein is CASSSPWGDTEAFF.

The rearrangement joins TRBV18 to TRBJ1-5; D gene unclear. V was trimmed by 2 bases and J by 1 base, leaving 3 bases between them. Germline V gene data show CDR1 as KGHSH and CDR2 as LQKENI. The CDR3 loop spans 13 amino acids. As DNA, the CDR3 is TGTGCCAGCTCACCAGGCAGCAATCAGCCCCAGCATTTT. Translation: CASSPGSNQPQHF.

The V and J genes are TRBV2 and TRBJ2-1; 8 bases line up with TRBD2. The J segment lost 3 bases and the V segment lost 6 bases, leaving 7 bases of the junction unmatched. The CDR3 has 15 residues. Germline CDR1 reads SNHLY; CDR2 reads FYNNEI. This chain's CDR3 is CASRGGSGVYNEQFF. CDR3 bases: TGTGCCAGCAGGGGAGGTAGCGGGGTCTACAATGAGCAGTTCTTC.

The chain links TRBV29-1 to TRBJ1-4, with D possibly TRBD1 on 5 matching bases. Germline CDR1 is SQVTM and CDR2 is ANQGSEA. The CDR3 spans 13 residues. V was pared by 5 bases and J by 5 bases, with 12 bases between. Here the CDR3 DNA reads TGCAGCGTTAGGCCGGGGGGAAATGAAAAACTGTTTTTT. It is translated as CSVRPGGNEKLFF.

The V call is TRBV12-5, the J call TRBJ1-2, with TRBD1 as a possible D gene (5 bases). Germline CDR1 is LGHNT and CDR2 is FRNRAP. This CDR3 is built from 16 residues. V was cut by 5 bases and J by 4 bases, with 20 bases left in between. The DNA of the CDR3 is TGTGCTAGTGGTACATCAAGCGGGGGGTTTAGCTATGGCTACACCTTC. Translation gives CASGTSSGGFSYGYTF.

Only a few counts were recorded for this clone. V is TRBV12-5 and J is TRBJ1-1, with TRBD1 matching over 8 bases. The J segment lost 6 bases and the V segment lost 10 bases, leaving 10 bases of the junction unmatched. This CDR3 contains 13 residues. CDR1 and CDR2 (germline): LGHNT, FRNRAP. The CDR3 here is CATSGGRTAEAFF. In nucleotides, the CDR3 is TGTGCTACCTCAGGGGGCCGGACCGCTGAAGCTTTCTTT.

The genes are TRBV7-3 and TRBJ1-5; possibly TRBD1 for D (6 bases). V lost 5 bases to trimming and J lost 0 bases, with 20 bases between them. The CDR3 contains 18 residues. In germline, CDR1 is SGHTA, CDR2 FQGTGA. The CDR3 loop reads CASSPQGGAGDSNQPQHF. The CDR3 coding sequence is TGTGCCAGCAGCCCGCAGGGTGGGGCAGGGGATAGCAATCAGCCCCAGCATTTT.